Detailed here is one T cell receptor beta chain. This clonotype was counted a few times. Its antigen is unknown. Base qualities are not at hand, and no much larger clone is one base apart. This entry belongs to a study of human T cells and chemical hapten exposure (TCRdb year 2021). Regarding the study in general: For sensitization, 2% DPC in acetone was applied to a 2 cm by 2 cm area of upper inner arm skin. Weekly therapeutic DPC doses were additionally applied to the scalp of patients throughout the roughly 22-week study period. Approximately 30 alopecia patients provided blood for TCR sequencing at one to four time points (pre-sensitization, 2, 6 and 24 weeks). Libraries were combined into a pool for sequencing, and differences in TCR yield between samples came mainly from small differences in library volumes within the pool. Alopecia areata with under or over 50% scalp involvement, alopecia totalis and alopecia universalis were represented in the patient cohort, which was mostly female. Blood samples were taken from patients before sensitization (week 0) and then at 2, 6 and about 24 weeks after DPC sensitization. Patch testing was performed on the upper back with Finn chambers containing 0.01% DPC, and the patch tests were scored after 6 days according to International Contact Dermatitis Research Group standards. In alopecia patients, the study followed how the peripheral blood TCR repertoire changed in vivo over primary and secondary sensitization to diphenylcyclopropenone (DPC), a hapten. Broad study findings and their caveats: Significantly more large CDR3 similarity clusters were formed by expanded TCRs than by pre-sensitization or healthy control sets, consistent with antigen-driven responses. DPC sensitization did not change the number of TCRs with a frequency above 1 in 1000, and there was no evidence of changes in global repertoire structure. The number of PT1 expanded TCRs positively correlated with patch test score, significant at thresholds 8, 16 and 32 but not 4. Repeated subsampling changed both the strength of the expansion versus patch-test correlation and the threshold at which that correlation became significant. Because every patient had alopecia, a presumed autoimmune disease, the patients' immune response might differ from that of healthy individuals.

The time point tag for this specimen amounts to: patch test 1, 2 weeks after DPC sensitization. The treatment or condition label of this sample denotes: therapeutic diphenylcyclopropenone sensitization with weekly scalp DPC. At every patch-test visit, the blood draw took place before the patch test was put on. To be eligible, patients had to be aged 18 to 70, diagnosed with alopecia and judged suitable for DPC therapy, while pregnant patients were excluded. Unfractionated whole blood was collected in Tempus Blood RNA tubes, and total RNA was extracted from that blood. Libraries were built with RACE. Sequencing instrument: NextSeq 500. Library preparation attached unique molecular identifiers to individual cDNA molecules for quantitative, reproducible TCR counting. Both TCR alpha and TCR beta chains were sequenced from each blood RNA sample. Regarding the original processing steps: Samples had a median of approximately 93,000 TCRs, with a range from roughly 23,224 to 750,000. V, J and CDR3 annotation of the TCR reads was performed with the Decombinator software suite. For PS versus PT1 abundance plots, all samples were subsampled to the same number of TCRs (28,000). Expanded TCRs were defined as absent before sensitization and observed at least eight times at the 2-week time point. The raw public data were reprocessed by TCRdb itself: fastp quality trimming at Q25, MiXCR clonotype calling, in-frame beta chains only. Each entry is one CDR3 protein sequence, shown with its most common DNA and genes. None of the V and J calls come from the authors' own analysis; TCRdb made them. For this sample the table gives just over 80,000 distinct CDR3 sequences, of which about 10% were detected only once. About 4.2% of the sample belongs to the ten largest clones.

This clonotype was obtained from a woman in her 50s with alopecia areata. Some clones in this sample may be carry-over from other donors' samples. Here the sequenced sample was whole blood, taken in connection with sensitization to the hapten diphenylcyclopropenone (DPC).

The CDR3 sequence is CASSLKTGLEQFF. The nucleotide sequence reads as follows: TGCGCCAGCAGCCTCAAGACAGGCTTAGAGCAGTTCTTC. Recombination connected TRBV5-1 to TRBJ2-1, with TRBD1 as a weak D call on 6 bases. CDR1 and CDR2 (SGHRS, YFSETQ) derive from the germline V gene. The CDR3 numbers 13 residues from cysteine through phenylalanine. The entry retains the CDR3 DNA only, 39 bases that are in frame from base 1. The junction carries 15 bases between V and J, which are trimmed by 4 bases and 10 bases respectively.